A selection of T cell receptor beta chains follows, all from one sample in a study of T cell responses to AZD1222 COVID-19 vaccine. The data were produced by immunoSEQ multiplex PCR, yet TCRdb's version contains in-frame clones alone and is incomplete. The sample has about 130,000 clones, approximately 92% seen once. Sample: peripheral blood, taken 28 days after the second AZD1222 dose. These TCRs come from an adult who received the AZD1222 COVID-19 vaccine. CDR3s include the opening cysteine and the closing phenylalanine or tryptophan. The D gene is left open where the match is weak. The size entry is marked missing in some rows and otherwise reads once, few, many or a size class.

V gene,clone size,D gene,J gene,CDR3 DNA,CDR3 protein
TRBV3-1/TRBV3-2,.,.,TRBJ1-3,TGTGCCAGCAGCCAAGCAGGGTCCACCATATATTTT,CASSQAGSTIYF
TRBV11-3,.,TRBD1,TRBJ1-3,TGTGCCAGCAGCTCCCGGACAGGGAGCTCTGGAAACACCATATATTTT,CASSSRTGSSGNTIYF
TRBV18,.,.,TRBJ2-3,TGTGCCAGCTCACCTCCGGGGGCAGATACGCAGTATTTT,CASSPPGADTQYF
TRBV9,.,TRBD1,TRBJ2-1,TGTGCCAGCAGCGAGGGGACAGGGTATAGTGAGCAGTTCTTC,CASSEGTGYSEQFF
TRBV7-9,.,.,TRBJ2-7,TGTGCCAGCAGCTTTACAAGAACTGGACAGATCCACTACGAGCAGTACTTC,CASSFTRTGQIHYEQYF
TRBV27,.,.,TRBJ2-7,TGTGCCAGCAGTTGGGGGGGCGCCATTGGGTACGAGCAGTACTTC,CASSWGGAIGYEQYF
TRBV18,.,.,TRBJ1-4,TGTGCCAGCTCACGCCAGGGTGATGAAAAACTGTTTTTT,CASSRQGDEKLFF
TRBV6-5,.,.,TRBJ2-7,TGTGCCAGCAGGCAGGGATCCGGCGAGCAGTACTTC,CASRQGSGEQYF
TRBV19,many,.,TRBJ2-6,TGTGCCAGTAGTATCTCGGGCCTCTCTGGGGCCAACGTCCTGACTTTC,CASSISGLSGANVLTF
TRBV30,.,.,TRBJ1-2,TGTGCCTGGAGTGTGGAAGCGCGCTACACCTTC,CAWSVEARYTF
TRBV5-6,few,TRBD1,TRBJ1-6,TGTGCCAGCAGCCGGGGGGACAGAGAGAATTCACCCCTCCACTTT,CASSRGDRENSPLHF
TRBV5-6,once,.,TRBJ1-6,TGTGCCAGCAGCTTCGGGTCCTCAAGCTCCTATAATTCACCCCTCCACTTT,CASSFGSSSSYNSPLHF
TRBV6-5,.,.,TRBJ1-1,TGTGCCAGCTATCCGGGTAAAAGCGGGGACACTGAAGCTTTCTTT,CASYPGKSGDTEAFF
TRBV28,.,TRBD1,TRBJ1-2,TGTGCCAGCAGGCCCGGGACAGTATATGGCTACACCTTC,CASRPGTVYGYTF
TRBV4-1,.,.,TRBJ1-5,TGCGCCAGCAGCCAAGTATCGTTCAATCAGCCCCAGCATTTT,CASSQVSFNQPQHF
TRBV24-1,.,TRBD1,TRBJ1-6,TGTGCCACCAGTGACGACTTTCCGGGACAGGGGGTTGCAGGTGGTAATTCACCCCTCCACTTT,CATSDDFPGQGVAGGNSPLHF
TRBV6-5,few,TRBD1,TRBJ1-5,TGTGCCAGCAGTCGTCGAGGGGGCGCATATCAGCCCCAGCATTTT,CASSRRGGAYQPQHF
TRBV4-1,.,TRBD1,TRBJ1-2,TGCGCCAGCAGCCAAGAACCGGGACAGAGCAAGAGTGGCTACACCTTC,CASSQEPGQSKSGYTF
TRBV19,.,TRBD1,TRBJ1-3,TGTGCCAGTATCGCGCCACAGGGGAGAGGAAACACCATATATTTT,CASIAPQGRGNTIYF
TRBV15,.,.,TRBJ1-5,TGTGCCACCAGCAGAGACGGCGGTCAGCCCCAGCATTTT,CATSRDGGQPQHF
TRBV4-3,.,.,TRBJ2-7,TGCGCCAGCAGCCAAGACCCCCAGGTCTACGAGCAGTACTTC,CASSQDPQVYEQYF
TRBV7-9,.,.,TRBJ2-2,TGTGCCAGCAGCTTGACGGGCGGGTCCGGGGAGCTGTTTTTT,CASSLTGGSGELFF
TRBV10-3,.,.,TRBJ2-3,TGTGCCATCAGCGACCTTCGCACAGATACGCAGTATTTT,CAISDLRTDTQYF
TRBV30,.,.,TRBJ2-5,TGTGCCTGGAGTCTAGGAAGCGAGACCCAGTACTTC,CAWSLGSETQYF
TRBV6-4,.,TRBD2,TRBJ2-1,TGTGCCAGCAGTGAAGCGGGGGAAAACAATGAGCAGTTCTTC,CASSEAGENNEQFF
TRBV19,.,TRBD1,TRBJ1-1,TGTGCCAGTAGGACAGGGGGGCAGACTGAAGCTTTCTTT,CASRTGGQTEAFF
TRBV6-6,.,.,TRBJ2-2,TGTGCCAGCGCGAGCGGGTGGGGCGGGGAGCTGTTTTTT,CASASGWGGELFF
TRBV19,.,.,TRBJ1-1,TGTGCCAGTATGTTTGGGCCAGAAGCTTTCTTT,CASMFGPEAFF
TRBV4-2,.,.,TRBJ1-5,TGTGCCAGCAGGGGAGCGGGCCGGGGGGTCCAGCATTTT,CASRGAGRGVQHF
TRBV2,.,.,TRBJ1-5,TGTGCCAGCAGTGAAGGGACGGGGGGTCAGCCCCAGCATTTT,CASSEGTGGQPQHF
TRBV6-5,.,TRBD1,TRBJ2-2,TGTGCCAGTAACCGGGACAGCCCCACCGGGGAGCTGTTTTTT,CASNRDSPTGELFF
TRBV19,.,.,TRBJ1-2,TGTGCCAGTAGTATAGGTCGCGCCTATGGCTACACCTTC,CASSIGRAYGYTF
TRBV7-8,.,.,TRBJ1-1,TGTGCCAGCAGCTTAGGGGCCAGGGTAATTGCGGGTGAAGCTTTCTTT,CASSLGARVIAGEAFF
TRBV6-6,.,TRBD1,TRBJ1-2,TGTGCCAGCAGTCACCTTCGGACAGGGGGCGCTTCGGGCTACACCTTC,CASSHLRTGGASGYTF
TRBV5-1,.,.,TRBJ1-1,TGCGCCAGCAGCTTGAGGGCGGCCAACACTGAAGCTTTCTTT,CASSLRAANTEAFF